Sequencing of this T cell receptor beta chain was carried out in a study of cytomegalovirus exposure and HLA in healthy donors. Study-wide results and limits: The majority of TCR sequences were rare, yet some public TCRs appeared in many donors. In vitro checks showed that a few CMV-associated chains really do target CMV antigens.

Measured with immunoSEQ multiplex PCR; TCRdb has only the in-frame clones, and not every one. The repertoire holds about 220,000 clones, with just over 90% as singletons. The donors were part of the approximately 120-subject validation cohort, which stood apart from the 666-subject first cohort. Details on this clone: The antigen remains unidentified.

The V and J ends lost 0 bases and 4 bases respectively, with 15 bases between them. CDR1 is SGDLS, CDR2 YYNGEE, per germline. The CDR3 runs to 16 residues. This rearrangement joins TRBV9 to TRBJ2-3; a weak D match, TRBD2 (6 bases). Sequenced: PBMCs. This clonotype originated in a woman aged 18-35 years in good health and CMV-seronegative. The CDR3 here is CASSVASREFSDTQYF. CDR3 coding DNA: TGTGCCAGCAGCGTAGCCAGCCGGGAGTTCTCAGATACGCAGTATTTT.